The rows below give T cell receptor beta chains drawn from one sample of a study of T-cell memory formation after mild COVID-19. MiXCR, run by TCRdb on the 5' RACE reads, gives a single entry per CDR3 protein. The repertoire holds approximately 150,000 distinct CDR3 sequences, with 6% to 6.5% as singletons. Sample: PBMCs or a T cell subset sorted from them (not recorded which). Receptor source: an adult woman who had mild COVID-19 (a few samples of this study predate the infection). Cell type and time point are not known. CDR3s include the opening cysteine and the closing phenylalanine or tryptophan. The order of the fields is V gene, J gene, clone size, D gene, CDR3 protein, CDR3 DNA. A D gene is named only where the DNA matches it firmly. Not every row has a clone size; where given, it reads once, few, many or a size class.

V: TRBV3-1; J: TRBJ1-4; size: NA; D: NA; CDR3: CASSQDPSEKLFF; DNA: TGTGCCAGCAGCCAAGATCCCAGCGAAAAACTGTTTTTT
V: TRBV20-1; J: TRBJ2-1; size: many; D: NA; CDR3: CSARAPSGGGSYNEQFF; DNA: TGCAGTGCTAGGGCCCCTTCGGGCGGAGGCTCCTACAATGAGCAGTTCTTC
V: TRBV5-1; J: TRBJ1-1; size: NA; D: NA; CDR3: CASSLDSSGNTEAFF; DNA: TGCGCCAGCAGCTTGGATAGTTCAGGGAACACTGAAGCTTTCTTT
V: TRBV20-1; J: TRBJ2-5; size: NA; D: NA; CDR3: CSARDHRDGGETQYF; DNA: TGCAGTGCTAGAGATCACAGGGACGGGGGCGAGACCCAGTACTTC
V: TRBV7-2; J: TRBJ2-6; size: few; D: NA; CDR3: CASSSPNSGANVLTF; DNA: TGTGCCAGCAGCTCTCCGAACTCTGGGGCCAACGTCCTGACTTTC
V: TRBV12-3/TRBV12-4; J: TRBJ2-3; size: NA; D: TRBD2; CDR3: CASSLNLAGGTDTQYF; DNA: TGTGCCAGCAGTCTCAATCTAGCGGGAGGCACAGATACGCAGTATTTT
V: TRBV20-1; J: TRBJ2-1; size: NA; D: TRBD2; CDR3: CSASGTSGATYNEQFF; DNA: TGCAGTGCAAGCGGGACTAGCGGGGCAACCTACAATGAGCAGTTCTTC
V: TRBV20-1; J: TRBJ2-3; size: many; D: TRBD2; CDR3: CSARAGGPDTQYF; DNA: TGCAGTGCTAGGGCGGGAGGCCCAGATACGCAGTATTTT
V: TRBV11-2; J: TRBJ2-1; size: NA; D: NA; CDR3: CASSLDFSSAPNEQFF; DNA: TGTGCCAGCAGCTTAGATTTCTCTAGCGCTCCGAATGAGCAGTTCTTC
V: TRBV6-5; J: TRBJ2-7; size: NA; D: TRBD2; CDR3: CASSYYAGASYEQYF; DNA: TGTGCCAGCAGTTACTATGCGGGAGCGTCCTACGAGCAGTACTTC
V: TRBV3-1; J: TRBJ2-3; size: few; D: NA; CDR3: CASSQWDTQYF; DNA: TGTGCCAGCAGCCAATGGGATACGCAGTATTTT
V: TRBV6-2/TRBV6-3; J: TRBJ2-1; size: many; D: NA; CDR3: CASKGLAKNEQFF; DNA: TGTGCCAGCAAGGGGCTAGCCAAGAATGAGCAGTTCTTC
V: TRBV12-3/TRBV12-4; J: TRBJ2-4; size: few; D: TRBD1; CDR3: CASSLGQGADF; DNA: TGTGCCAGCAGTTTGGGGCAGGGGGCGGACTTC
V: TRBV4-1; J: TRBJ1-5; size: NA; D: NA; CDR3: CASSPLHTGNQPQHF; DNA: TGCGCCAGCAGCCCCTTGCATACAGGGAATCAGCCCCAGCATTTT
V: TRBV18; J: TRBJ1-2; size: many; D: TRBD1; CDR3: CASSPKGAGDYGYTF; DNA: TGTGCCAGCTCACCGAAGGGGGCGGGCGACTATGGCTACACCTTC
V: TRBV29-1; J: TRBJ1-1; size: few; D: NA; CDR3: CSVGDMNTEAFF; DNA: TGCAGCGTTGGAGATATGAACACTGAAGCTTTCTTT
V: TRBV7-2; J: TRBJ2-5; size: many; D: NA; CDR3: CASSYRQETQYF; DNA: TGTGCCAGCAGCTATCGACAAGAGACCCAGTACTTC
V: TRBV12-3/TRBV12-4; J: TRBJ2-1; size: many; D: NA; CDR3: CASSFGGQHLSGEQFF; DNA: TGTGCCAGCAGTTTTGGGGGACAACACCTAAGTGGTGAGCAGTTCTTC
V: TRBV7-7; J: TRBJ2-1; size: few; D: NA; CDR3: CASSPNPYNEQFF; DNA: TGTGCTAGCAGTCCTAACCCGTACAATGAGCAGTTCTTC
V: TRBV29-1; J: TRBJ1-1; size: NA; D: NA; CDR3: CSVEGQGKRTEAFF; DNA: TGCAGCGTTGAGGGGCAGGGGAAGAGGACTGAAGCTTTCTTT
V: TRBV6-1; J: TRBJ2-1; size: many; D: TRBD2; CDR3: CASRRRASGVNNEQFF; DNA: TGTGCCAGCAGGAGACGCGCTAGCGGAGTGAACAATGAGCAGTTCTTC
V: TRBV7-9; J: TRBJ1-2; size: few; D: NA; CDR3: CASSLGLNYGYTF; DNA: TGTGCCAGCAGCTTGGGTCTTAACTATGGCTACACCTTC
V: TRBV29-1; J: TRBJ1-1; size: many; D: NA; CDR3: CSVEGGLGGGTEAFF; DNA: TGCAGCGTTGAAGGGGGTCTTGGAGGGGGCACTGAAGCTTTCTTT
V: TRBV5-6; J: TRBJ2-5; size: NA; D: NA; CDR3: CASSSRLGGKETQYF; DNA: TGTGCCAGCAGCTCCCGGCTTGGGGGAAAAGAGACCCAGTACTTC
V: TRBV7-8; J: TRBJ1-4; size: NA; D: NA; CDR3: CASSSRETNEKLFF; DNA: TGTGCCAGCAGCTCCAGGGAGACTAATGAAAAACTGTTTTTT
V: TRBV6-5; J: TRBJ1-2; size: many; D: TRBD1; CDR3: CASIQQLPGQGKWVDTF; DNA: TGTGCCAGCATCCAACAACTACCGGGACAGGGGAAGTGGGTCGACACCTTC